These T cell receptor beta chains were read from a single sample in a study of Ad26.COV2.S vaccination and SARS-CoV-2 variants. This table comes from immunoSEQ multiplex PCR, and its TCRdb copy is limited to in-frame clones, with some not included. The data contain some 7,000 clones, 80% to 85% of them singletons. The material was peripheral blood, obtained after recovery from COVID-19. The receptor set was obtained from a human donor who had recovered from COVID-19. CDR3s include the opening cysteine and the closing phenylalanine or tryptophan. Fields, in order: V gene, CDR3 length, clone size, J gene, D gene, CDR3 DNA, CDR3 protein. D genes are given only for firm matches. Some rows mark clone size as missing; the rest say once, few, many or name a class of expanded clone.

v_gene: TRBV11-3
len: 13
abundance: NA
j_gene: TRBJ2-1
d_gene: NA
CDR3nt: TGTGCCAGCAGCGTCGGGGGTGCCAATGAGCAGTTCTTC
CDR3aa: CASSVGGANEQFF

v_gene: TRBV5-4
len: 15
abundance: once
j_gene: TRBJ1-4
d_gene: TRBD1
CDR3nt: TGTGCCAGCAGCCGAGGGACAGGATTTGGAGAAAAACTGTTTTTT
CDR3aa: CASSRGTGFGEKLFF

v_gene: TRBV11-2
len: 16
abundance: NA
j_gene: TRBJ2-7
d_gene: NA
CDR3nt: TGTGCCAGCAGCTCAAGAACCCCAGAGGCTTCCTACGAGCAGTACTTC
CDR3aa: CASSSRTPEASYEQYF

v_gene: TRBV6-2/TRBV6-3
len: 17
abundance: NA
j_gene: TRBJ1-1
d_gene: TRBD1
CDR3nt: TGTGCCAGCAGTTCAATTCCGGGACAGATTATGAACACTGAAGCTTTCTTT
CDR3aa: CASSSIPGQIMNTEAFF

v_gene: TRBV5-1
len: 16
abundance: few
j_gene: TRBJ2-3
d_gene: NA
CDR3nt: TGCGCCAGCAGCTTGGGTAGGGCGCGGCGGACAGATACGCAGTATTTT
CDR3aa: CASSLGRARRTDTQYF

v_gene: TRBV19
len: 15
abundance: few
j_gene: TRBJ2-5
d_gene: TRBD1
CDR3nt: TGTGCCAGTAGTTCCCCAACCACAGGGGACGAGACCCAGTACTTC
CDR3aa: CASSSPTTGDETQYF

v_gene: TRBV10-2
len: 13
abundance: NA
j_gene: TRBJ2-1
d_gene: NA
CDR3nt: TGCGCCAGCGGCGGAGGAGGGGAAGGTGAGCAGTTCTTC
CDR3aa: CASGGGGEGEQFF

v_gene: TRBV27
len: 16
abundance: NA
j_gene: TRBJ1-2
d_gene: TRBD1
CDR3nt: TGTGCCAGCAGTTTATCGTGGCAGAGGACAGGGGATGGCTACACCTTC
CDR3aa: CASSLSWQRTGDGYTF

v_gene: TRBV6-5
len: 12
abundance: NA
j_gene: TRBJ2-7
d_gene: NA
CDR3nt: TGTGCCAGCAGTCCCCGCCCCTGGGAGCAGTACTTC
CDR3aa: CASSPRPWEQYF

v_gene: TRBV9
len: 13
abundance: NA
j_gene: TRBJ1-3
d_gene: NA
CDR3nt: TGTGCCAGCAGCGTAGTGCCCGGAAACACCATATATTTT
CDR3aa: CASSVVPGNTIYF

v_gene: TRBV4-3
len: 17
abundance: few
j_gene: TRBJ2-7
d_gene: NA
CDR3nt: TGCGCCAGCAGCCAAGACTCGGGGCCGCGGGGGCGGTACGAGCAGTACTTC
CDR3aa: CASSQDSGPRGRYEQYF

v_gene: TRBV25-1
len: 14
abundance: NA
j_gene: TRBJ1-2
d_gene: NA
CDR3nt: TGTGCCAGCAGTGAAGTGGTTGGCGGGTCTGGCTACACCTTC
CDR3aa: CASSEVVGGSGYTF

v_gene: TRBV28
len: 13
abundance: NA
j_gene: TRBJ1-2
d_gene: NA
CDR3nt: TGTGCCAGCAGTTTCGGGGGCCTGGATGGCTACACCTTC
CDR3aa: CASSFGGLDGYTF

v_gene: TRBV5-1
len: 16
abundance: NA
j_gene: TRBJ2-5
d_gene: TRBD2
CDR3nt: TGCGCCAGCAGCCCCCGCCCCCTAGCGGGGGAAGAGACCCAGTACTTC
CDR3aa: CASSPRPLAGEETQYF

v_gene: TRBV7-9
len: 14
abundance: NA
j_gene: TRBJ2-5
d_gene: TRBD1
CDR3nt: TGTGCCAGCAGCTTACCGGGACAGGGGGAGACCCAGTACTTC
CDR3aa: CASSLPGQGETQYF

v_gene: TRBV2
len: 14
abundance: NA
j_gene: TRBJ2-3
d_gene: NA
CDR3nt: TGTGCCAGCGGCCGGGACCCGAGTACGGATACGCAGTATTTT
CDR3aa: CASGRDPSTDTQYF

v_gene: TRBV4-2
len: 15
abundance: NA
j_gene: TRBJ1-1
d_gene: NA
CDR3nt: TGTGCCAGCAGCCCTTCGGGGACGGTTACACGGGAAGCTTTCTTT
CDR3aa: CASSPSGTVTREAFF

v_gene: TRBV4-3
len: 16
abundance: NA
j_gene: TRBJ1-3
d_gene: NA
CDR3nt: TGCGCCAGCAGCCAAGCGCTTGCCAGCTCTGGAAACACCATATATTTT
CDR3aa: CASSQALASSGNTIYF

v_gene: TRBV7-8
len: 16
abundance: once
j_gene: TRBJ2-6
d_gene: NA
CDR3nt: TGTGCCAGCAGCCCGGACGCCTACTCTGGGGCCAACGTCCTGACTTTC
CDR3aa: CASSPDAYSGANVLTF

v_gene: TRBV19
len: 18
abundance: NA
j_gene: TRBJ2-7
d_gene: TRBD2
CDR3nt: TGTGCCAGTAGTAACCACGGGACTAGCGGGAGGGCCAAGTACGAGCAGTACTTC
CDR3aa: CASSNHGTSGRAKYEQYF

v_gene: TRBV7-2
len: 12
abundance: NA
j_gene: TRBJ1-5
d_gene: NA
CDR3nt: TGTGCCAGCAGCTTACCAGGGCAGCCCCAGCATTTT
CDR3aa: CASSLPGQPQHF

v_gene: TRBV7-8
len: 14
abundance: NA
j_gene: TRBJ2-5
d_gene: NA
CDR3nt: TGTGCCAGCAGTTGGGGTACGGTCCAAGAGACCCAGTACTTC
CDR3aa: CASSWGTVQETQYF

v_gene: TRBV4-2
len: 15
abundance: NA
j_gene: TRBJ1-1
d_gene: NA
CDR3nt: TGTGCCAGCAGCCAAGCCCGGACCGGGGGCACTGAAGCTTTCTTT
CDR3aa: CASSQARTGGTEAFF

v_gene: TRBV5-5
len: 17
abundance: NA
j_gene: TRBJ2-2
d_gene: TRBD2
CDR3nt: TGTGCCAGCAACCTCGGGCTAGCGGGAGGGCCCGGCGGGGAGCTGTTTTTT
CDR3aa: CASNLGLAGGPGGELFF

v_gene: TRBV6-5
len: 14
abundance: once
j_gene: TRBJ2-4
d_gene: TRBD1
CDR3nt: TGTGCCAGCAGTCCTCCGGGACAGAAAAACATTCAGTACTTC
CDR3aa: CASSPPGQKNIQYF

v_gene: TRBV3-1/TRBV3-2
len: 14
abundance: NA
j_gene: TRBJ1-1
d_gene: NA
CDR3nt: TGTGCCAGCGGAGATAAAGGTGGGTCCACTGAAGCTTTCTTT
CDR3aa: CASGDKGGSTEAFF

v_gene: TRBV6-5
len: 15
abundance: NA
j_gene: TRBJ1-5
d_gene: NA
CDR3nt: TGTGCCAGCAGTTCAGACGGGCTGGGCAATCAGCCCCAGCATTTT
CDR3aa: CASSSDGLGNQPQHF

v_gene: TRBV12-3/TRBV12-4
len: 12
abundance: NA
j_gene: TRBJ2-1
d_gene: NA
CDR3nt: TGTGCCAGCAGTTTATATACTAGAAAGCAGTTCTTC
CDR3aa: CASSLYTRKQFF

v_gene: TRBV2
len: 14
abundance: once
j_gene: TRBJ1-1
d_gene: TRBD1
CDR3nt: TGTGCCAGCAGTGAACGGGACAGCGGTGTTCGGGCTTTCTTT
CDR3aa: CASSERDSGVRAFF

v_gene: TRBV5-5
len: 14
abundance: NA
j_gene: TRBJ2-3
d_gene: NA
CDR3nt: TGTGCCAGCAATCGTAGGGGGGACACAGATACGCAGTATTTT
CDR3aa: CASNRRGDTDTQYF

v_gene: TRBV7-8
len: 14
abundance: NA
j_gene: TRBJ2-1
d_gene: NA
CDR3nt: TGTGCCAGCAGCTTAGCGGCCAGTACAGTTGAGCAGTTCTTC
CDR3aa: CASSLAASTVEQFF

v_gene: TRBV15
len: 13
abundance: medium-sized
j_gene: TRBJ1-2
d_gene: NA
CDR3nt: TGTGCCACCCTAGGGGGGCCCAAAGACGGCTACACCTTC
CDR3aa: CATLGGPKDGYTF

v_gene: TRBV11-3
len: 13
abundance: few
j_gene: TRBJ2-4
d_gene: NA
CDR3nt: TGTGCCAGCAGCTTACACGCCTCAAACATTCAGTACTTC
CDR3aa: CASSLHASNIQYF

v_gene: TRBV4-2
len: 16
abundance: NA
j_gene: TRBJ1-6
d_gene: NA
CDR3nt: TGTGCCAGCAGCATTGACGGGGGACGCGTGAGTTCACCCCTCCACTTT
CDR3aa: CASSIDGGRVSSPLHF

v_gene: TRBV2
len: 13
abundance: NA
j_gene: TRBJ2-2
d_gene: NA
CDR3nt: TGTGCCAGCAGTGAAGCGGGGGCCGGGGAGCTGTTTTTT
CDR3aa: CASSEAGAGELFF

v_gene: TRBV11-2
len: 12
abundance: once
j_gene: TRBJ2-7
d_gene: NA
CDR3nt: TGTGCCAGCAGCTTAGCCCCCTACGAGCAGTACTTC
CDR3aa: CASSLAPYEQYF

v_gene: TRBV28
len: 16
abundance: NA
j_gene: TRBJ1-6
d_gene: TRBD1
CDR3nt: TGTGCCAGCAGTTCCCAGGGGGCGCGGAATAATTCACCCCTCCACTTT
CDR3aa: CASSSQGARNNSPLHF

v_gene: TRBV6-5
len: 15
abundance: NA
j_gene: TRBJ2-7
d_gene: NA
CDR3nt: TGTGCCAGCAGTTACTCGAAGGGTGCGTCCTACGAGCAGTACTTC
CDR3aa: CASSYSKGASYEQYF

v_gene: TRBV5-5
len: 18
abundance: NA
j_gene: TRBJ2-1
d_gene: TRBD2
CDR3nt: TGTGCCAGCAGACGAGACGGGACTAGCGGGAGTACCTACAATGAGCAGTTCTTC
CDR3aa: CASRRDGTSGSTYNEQFF

v_gene: TRBV4-1
len: 15
abundance: large
j_gene: TRBJ1-3
d_gene: NA
CDR3nt: TGCGCCAGCAGCCAAGGTACAGTCTCTGGAAACACCATATATTTT
CDR3aa: CASSQGTVSGNTIYF